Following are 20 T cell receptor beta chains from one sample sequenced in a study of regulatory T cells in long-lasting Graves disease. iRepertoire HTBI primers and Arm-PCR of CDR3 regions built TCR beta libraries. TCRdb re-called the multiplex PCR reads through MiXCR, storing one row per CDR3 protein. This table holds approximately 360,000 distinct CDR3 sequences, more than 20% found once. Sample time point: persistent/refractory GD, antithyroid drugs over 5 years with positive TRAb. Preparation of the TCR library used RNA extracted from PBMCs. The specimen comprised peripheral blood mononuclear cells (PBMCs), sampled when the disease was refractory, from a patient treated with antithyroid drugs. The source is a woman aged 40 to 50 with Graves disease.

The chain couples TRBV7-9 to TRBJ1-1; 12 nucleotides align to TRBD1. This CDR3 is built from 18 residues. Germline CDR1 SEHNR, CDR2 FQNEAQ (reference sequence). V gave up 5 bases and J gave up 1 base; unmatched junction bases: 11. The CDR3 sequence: CASSPGTGGVWGNTEAFF. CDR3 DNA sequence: TGTGCCAGCAGCCCCGGGACAGGGGGCGTCTGGGGGAACACTGAAGCTTTCTTT.

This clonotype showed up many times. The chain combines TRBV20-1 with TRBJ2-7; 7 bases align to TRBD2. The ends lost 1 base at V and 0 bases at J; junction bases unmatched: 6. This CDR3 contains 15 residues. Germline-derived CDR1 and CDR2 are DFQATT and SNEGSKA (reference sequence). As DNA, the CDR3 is TGCAGTGCTAGAGTTTGGCGGGAGAGCTCCTACGAGCAGTACTTC. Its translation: CSARVWRESSYEQYF.

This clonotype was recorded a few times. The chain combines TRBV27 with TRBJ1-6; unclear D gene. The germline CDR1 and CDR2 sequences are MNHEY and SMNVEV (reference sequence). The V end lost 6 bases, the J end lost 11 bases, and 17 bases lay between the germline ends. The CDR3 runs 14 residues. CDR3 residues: CASSLGIRWAPLHF. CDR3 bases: TGTGCCAGCAGCCTCGGTATAAGGTGGGCACCCCTCCACTTT.

DNA of the CDR3: TGTGCCAACAGGCGTTTCGTTGGTTTTAGCAATCAGCCCCAGCATTTT. Translation: CANRRFVGFSNQPQHF. V and J are TRBV25-1 and TRBJ1-5; TRBD1 is a possible D gene (5 bases). With 10 bases removed from V and 0 bases from J, the gap between germline ends came to 19 bases. The CDR3 consists of 16 residues. Germline lookup yields CDR1 MGHDK and CDR2 SYGVNS.

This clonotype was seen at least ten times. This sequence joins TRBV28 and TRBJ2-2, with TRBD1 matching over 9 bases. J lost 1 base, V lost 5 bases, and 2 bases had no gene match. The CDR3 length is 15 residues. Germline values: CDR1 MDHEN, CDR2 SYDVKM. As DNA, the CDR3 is TGTGCCAGCAGTACAGGGGGCGTGAACACCGGGGAGCTGTTTTTT. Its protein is CASSTGGVNTGELFF.

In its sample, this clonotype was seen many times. CDR3 nucleotides: TGTGCCAGCAGTTTAGGGGGCCCCGGGGAGCTGTTTTTT. Its translation is CASSLGGPGELFF. The chain links TRBV28 to TRBJ2-2; TRBD1 might be the D (6 bases). The ends were cut back, 2 bases at V and 6 bases at J, with 7 bases in the middle. CDR3 length: 13 residues. The germline gives CDR1 MDHEN, CDR2 SYDVKM.

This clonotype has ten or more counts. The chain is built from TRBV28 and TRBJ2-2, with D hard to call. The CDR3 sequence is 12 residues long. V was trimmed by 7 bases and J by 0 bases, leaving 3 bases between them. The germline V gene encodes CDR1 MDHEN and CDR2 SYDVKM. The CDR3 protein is CASMANTGELFF. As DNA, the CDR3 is TGTGCCAGCATGGCGAACACCGGGGAGCTGTTTTTT.

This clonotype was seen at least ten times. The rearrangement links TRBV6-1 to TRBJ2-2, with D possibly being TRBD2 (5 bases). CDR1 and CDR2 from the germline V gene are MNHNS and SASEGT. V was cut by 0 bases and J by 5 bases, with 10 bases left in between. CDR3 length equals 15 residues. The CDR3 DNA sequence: TGTGCCAGCAGTGAAGCTGGCCGGGAAACCGGGGAGCTGTTTTTT. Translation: CASSEAGRETGELFF.

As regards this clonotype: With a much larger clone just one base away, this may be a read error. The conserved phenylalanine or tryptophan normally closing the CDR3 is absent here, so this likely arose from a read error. Here the CDR3 DNA reads TGTGCCAGCAGTTTGACAGGGAGTAATAATTCACCCCTCCACCTT. Its translation: CASSLTGSNNSPLHL. This chain connects TRBV12-3 or TRBV12-4 to TRBJ1-6; 7 positions agree with TRBD1. The CDR3 length is 15 residues. J lost 5 bases, V lost 3 bases, and 4 bases had no gene match.

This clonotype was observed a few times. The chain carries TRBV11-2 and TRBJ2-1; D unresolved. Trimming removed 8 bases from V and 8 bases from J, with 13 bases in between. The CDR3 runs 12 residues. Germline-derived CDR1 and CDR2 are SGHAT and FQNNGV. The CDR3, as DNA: TGTGCCAGCCGTCCTATAACGCATGAGCAGTTCTTC. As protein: CASRPITHEQFF.

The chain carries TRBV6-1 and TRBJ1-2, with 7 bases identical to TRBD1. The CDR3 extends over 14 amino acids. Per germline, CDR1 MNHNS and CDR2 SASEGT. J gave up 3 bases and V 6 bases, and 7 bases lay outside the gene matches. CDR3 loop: CASSFTGEDYGYTF. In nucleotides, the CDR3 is TGTGCCAGCAGCTTTACAGGGGAGGACTATGGCTACACCTTC.

The CDR3 protein is CASSPWGLAGTDTQYF. As DNA, the CDR3 is TGTGCCAGCAGTCCATGGGGACTAGCGGGCACAGATACGCAGTATTTT. V and J are TRBV6-1 and TRBJ2-3; TRBD2 matches at 11 bases. The junction had 5 bases not matched to a gene; V was cut back by 5 bases and J by 1 base. The V gene's germline CDR1 is MNHNS and CDR2 SASEGT. There are 16 residues in the CDR3.

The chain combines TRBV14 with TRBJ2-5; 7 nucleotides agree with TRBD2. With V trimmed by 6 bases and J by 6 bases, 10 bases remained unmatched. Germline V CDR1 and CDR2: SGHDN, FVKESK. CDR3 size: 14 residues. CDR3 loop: CASRGGGRGKTQYF. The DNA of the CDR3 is TGTGCCAGCAGGGGAGGCGGGAGAGGAAAGACCCAGTACTTC.

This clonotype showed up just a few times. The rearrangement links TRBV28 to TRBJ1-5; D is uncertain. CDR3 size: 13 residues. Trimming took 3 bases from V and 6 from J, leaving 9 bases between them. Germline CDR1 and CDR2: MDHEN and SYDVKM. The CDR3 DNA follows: TGTGCCAGCAGTTTGGTAAGAGGTCAGCCCCAGCATTTT. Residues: CASSLVRGQPQHF.

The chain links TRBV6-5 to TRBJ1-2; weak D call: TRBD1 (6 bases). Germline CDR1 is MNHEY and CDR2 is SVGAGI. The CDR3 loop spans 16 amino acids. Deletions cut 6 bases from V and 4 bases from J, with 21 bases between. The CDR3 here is CASSYPLSGGAYGYTF. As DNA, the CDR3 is TGTGCCAGCAGCTACCCTCTTAGTGGGGGGGCCTATGGCTACACCTTC.

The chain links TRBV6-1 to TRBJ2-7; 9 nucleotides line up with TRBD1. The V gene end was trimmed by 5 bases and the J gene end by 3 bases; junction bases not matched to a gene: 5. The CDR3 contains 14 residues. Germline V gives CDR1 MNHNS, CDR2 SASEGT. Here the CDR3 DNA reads TGTGCCAGCAGTAGACGGACAGGGGACTACGAGCAGTACTTC. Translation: CASSRRTGDYEQYF.

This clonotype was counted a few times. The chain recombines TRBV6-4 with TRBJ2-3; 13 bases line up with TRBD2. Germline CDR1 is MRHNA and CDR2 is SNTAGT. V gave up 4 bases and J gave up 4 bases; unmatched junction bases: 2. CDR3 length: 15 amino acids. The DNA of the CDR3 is TGTGCCAGCAGTGGGACTAGCGGGAGCCCAGATACGCAGTATTTT. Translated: CASSGTSGSPDTQYF.

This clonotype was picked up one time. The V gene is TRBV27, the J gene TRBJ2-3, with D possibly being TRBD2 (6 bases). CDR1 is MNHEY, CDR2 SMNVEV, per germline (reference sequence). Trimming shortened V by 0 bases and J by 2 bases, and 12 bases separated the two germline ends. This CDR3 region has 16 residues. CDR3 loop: CASSLSWDFFTDTQYF. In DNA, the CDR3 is TGTGCCAGCAGTTTATCGTGGGACTTTTTCACAGATACGCAGTATTTT.

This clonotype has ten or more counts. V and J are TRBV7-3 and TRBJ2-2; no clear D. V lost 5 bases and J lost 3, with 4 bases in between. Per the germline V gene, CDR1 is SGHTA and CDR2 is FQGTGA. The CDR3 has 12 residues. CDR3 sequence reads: CASSTDTGELFF. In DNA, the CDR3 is TGTGCCAGCAGCACCGACACCGGGGAGCTGTTTTTT.

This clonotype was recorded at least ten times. The CDR3 DNA reads as TGTGCCAGCAGTGAACTTGGCTACACCTTC. Translated, it gives CASSELGYTF. The V gene is TRBV2, the J gene TRBJ1-2; D not certain. V lost 2 bases to trimming and J lost 7 bases, with 2 bases between them. This CDR3 region has 10 residues. CDR1 and CDR2 from the germline V gene are SNHLY and FYNNEI. The full variable domain, with the rest looked up from reference TRBV2 and TRBJ1-2, is EPEVTQTPSHQVTQMGQEVILRCVPISNHLYFYWYRQILGQKVEFLVSFYNNEISEKSEIFDDQFSVERPDGSNFTLKIRSTKLEDSAMYFCASSELGYTFGSGTRLTVV.